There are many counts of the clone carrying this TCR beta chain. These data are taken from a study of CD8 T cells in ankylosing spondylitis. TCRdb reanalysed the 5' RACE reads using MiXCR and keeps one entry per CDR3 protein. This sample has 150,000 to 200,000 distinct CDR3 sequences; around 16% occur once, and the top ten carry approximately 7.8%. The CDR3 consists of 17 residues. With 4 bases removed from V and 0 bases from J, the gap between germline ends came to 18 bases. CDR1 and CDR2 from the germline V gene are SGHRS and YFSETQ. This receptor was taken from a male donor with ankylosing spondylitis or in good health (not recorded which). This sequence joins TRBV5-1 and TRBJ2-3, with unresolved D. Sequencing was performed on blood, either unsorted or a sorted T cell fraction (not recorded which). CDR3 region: CASSAGLGGPSTDTQYF. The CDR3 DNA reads TGCGCCAGCAGCGCCGGCCTCGGTGGGCCAAGCACAGATACGCAGTATTTT.